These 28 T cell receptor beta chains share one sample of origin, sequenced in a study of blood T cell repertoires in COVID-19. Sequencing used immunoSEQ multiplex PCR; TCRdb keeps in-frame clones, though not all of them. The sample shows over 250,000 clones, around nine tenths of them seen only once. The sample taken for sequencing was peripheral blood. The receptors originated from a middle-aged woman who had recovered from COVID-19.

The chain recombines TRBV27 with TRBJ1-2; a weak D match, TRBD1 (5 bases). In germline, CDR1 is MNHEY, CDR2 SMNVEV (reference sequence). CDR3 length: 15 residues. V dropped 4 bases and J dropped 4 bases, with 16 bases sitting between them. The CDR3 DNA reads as TGTGCCAGCAGTTGGGCTGGGCAGGGAGGCTATGGCTACACCTTC. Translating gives CASSWAGQGGYGYTF.

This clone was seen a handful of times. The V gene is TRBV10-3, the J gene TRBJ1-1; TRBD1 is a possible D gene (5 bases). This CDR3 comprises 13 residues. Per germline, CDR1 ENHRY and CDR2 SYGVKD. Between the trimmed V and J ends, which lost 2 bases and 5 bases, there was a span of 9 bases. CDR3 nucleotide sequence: TGTGCCATCAGTGAGGGGGGAGGAACTGAAGCTTTCTTT. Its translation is CAISEGGGTEAFF.

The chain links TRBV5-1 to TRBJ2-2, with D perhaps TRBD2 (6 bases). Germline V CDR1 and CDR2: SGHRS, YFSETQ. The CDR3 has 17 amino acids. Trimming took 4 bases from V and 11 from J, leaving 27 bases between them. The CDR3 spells CASSLRAGSVAAGELFF. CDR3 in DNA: TGCGCCAGCAGCCTACGGGCAGGGTCGGTGGCCGCGGGAGAGCTGTTTTTT.

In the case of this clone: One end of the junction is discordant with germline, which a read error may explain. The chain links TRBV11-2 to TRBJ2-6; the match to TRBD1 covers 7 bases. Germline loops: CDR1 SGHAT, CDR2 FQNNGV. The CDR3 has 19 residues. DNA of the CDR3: TGTGCCAGCAGCTTAACGCTGGGACAGCAATACTCTAGGGCCAACGTCCTGACTTTC. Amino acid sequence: CASSLTLGQQYSRANVLTF.

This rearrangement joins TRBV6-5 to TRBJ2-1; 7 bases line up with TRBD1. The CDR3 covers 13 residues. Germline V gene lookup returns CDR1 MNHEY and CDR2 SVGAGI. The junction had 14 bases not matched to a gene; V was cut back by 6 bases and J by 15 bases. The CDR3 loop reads CASSPSPAKGAFF. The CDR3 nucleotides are TGTGCCAGCAGCCCATCCCCGGCCAAGGGGGCGTTCTTC.

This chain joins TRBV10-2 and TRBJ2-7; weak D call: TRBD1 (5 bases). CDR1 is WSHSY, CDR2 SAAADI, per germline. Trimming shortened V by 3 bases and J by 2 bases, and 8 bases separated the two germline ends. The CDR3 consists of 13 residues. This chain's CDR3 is CASSDDRTYEQYV. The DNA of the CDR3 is TGCGCCAGCAGTGATGACAGAACCTACGAGCAGTACGTC.

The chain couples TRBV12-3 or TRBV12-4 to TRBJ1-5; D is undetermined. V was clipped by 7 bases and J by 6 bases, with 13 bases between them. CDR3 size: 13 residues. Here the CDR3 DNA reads TGTGCCAGCACCCGGCGGGGAAGTCAGCCCCAGCATTTT. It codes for CASTRRGSQPQHF.

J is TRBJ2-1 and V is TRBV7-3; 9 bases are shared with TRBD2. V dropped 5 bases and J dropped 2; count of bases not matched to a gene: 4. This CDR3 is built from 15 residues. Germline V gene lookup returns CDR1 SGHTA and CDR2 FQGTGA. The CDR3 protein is CASSRTSETYNEQFF. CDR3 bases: TGTGCCAGCAGCCGGACTAGCGAAACCTACAATGAGCAGTTCTTC.

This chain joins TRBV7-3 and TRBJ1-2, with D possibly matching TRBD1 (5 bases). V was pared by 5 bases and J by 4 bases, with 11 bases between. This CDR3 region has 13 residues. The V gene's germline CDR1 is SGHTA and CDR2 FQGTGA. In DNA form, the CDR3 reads TGTGCCAGCAGCCCCCAGGGTGGCTATGGCTACACCTTC. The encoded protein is CASSPQGGYGYTF.

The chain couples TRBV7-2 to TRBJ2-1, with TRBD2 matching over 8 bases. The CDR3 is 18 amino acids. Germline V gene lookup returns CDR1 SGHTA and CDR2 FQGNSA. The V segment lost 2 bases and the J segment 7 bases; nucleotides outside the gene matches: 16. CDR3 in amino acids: CASSLRPRGGTGGNEQFF. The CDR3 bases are TGTGCCAGCAGCTTAAGGCCCCGAGGGGGGACGGGGGGGAATGAGCAGTTCTTC. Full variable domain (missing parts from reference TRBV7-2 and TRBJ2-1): GAGVSQSPSNKVTEKGKDVELRCDPISGHTALYWYRQSLGQGLEFLIYFQGNSAPDKSGLPSDRFSAERTGGSVSTLTIQRTQQEDSAVYLCASSLRPRGGTGGNEQFFGPGTRLTVL.

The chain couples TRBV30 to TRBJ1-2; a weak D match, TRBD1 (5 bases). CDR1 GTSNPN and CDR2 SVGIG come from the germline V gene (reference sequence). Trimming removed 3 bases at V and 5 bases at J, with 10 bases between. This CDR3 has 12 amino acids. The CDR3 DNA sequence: TGTGCCTGGAGCCCCCCAGGGTATGGCTACACCTTC. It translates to CAWSPPGYGYTF.

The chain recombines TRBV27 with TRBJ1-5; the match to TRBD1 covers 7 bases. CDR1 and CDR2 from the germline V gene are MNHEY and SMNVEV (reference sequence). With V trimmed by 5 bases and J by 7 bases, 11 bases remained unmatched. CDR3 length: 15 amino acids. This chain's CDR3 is CASSPRDSARQPQHF. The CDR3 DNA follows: TGTGCCAGCAGTCCCCGGGACAGTGCCAGGCAGCCCCAGCATTTT.

Here the CDR3 DNA reads TGTGCCAGCAGCCAAGATTTGGGACAGGGGGCGGGGGAGACCCAGTACTTC. Residues: CASSQDLGQGAGETQYF. V usage is TRBV3-1 (or the pseudogene TRBV3-2) and J usage is TRBJ2-5; 12 positions agree with TRBD1. The CDR3 is 17 residues long. The germline gives CDR1 LGHDT, CDR2 YNNKEL (reference sequence). V lost 0 bases to trimming and J lost 5 bases; unmatched junction nucleotides: 7.

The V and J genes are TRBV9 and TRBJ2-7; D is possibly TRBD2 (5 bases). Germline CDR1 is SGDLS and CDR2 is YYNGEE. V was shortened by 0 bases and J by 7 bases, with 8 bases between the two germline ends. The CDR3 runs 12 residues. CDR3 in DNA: TGTGCCAGCAGCGTAGGGGAGAGGGAGCAGTACTTC. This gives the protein CASSVGEREQYF.

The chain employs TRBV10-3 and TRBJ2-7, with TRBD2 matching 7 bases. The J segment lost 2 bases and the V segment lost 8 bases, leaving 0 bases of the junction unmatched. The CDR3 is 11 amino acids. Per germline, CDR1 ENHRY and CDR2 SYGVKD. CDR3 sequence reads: CAIGTTYEQYF. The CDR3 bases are TGTGCCATCGGGACTACCTACGAGCAGTACTTC.

The CDR3 DNA follows: TGTGCCAGTAGTATAGTTACTAGCGGACACAATGAGCAGTTCTTC. Amino acid sequence: CASSIVTSGHNEQFF. The chain carries TRBV19 and TRBJ2-1, with TRBD2 matching 8 bases. V was pared by 1 base and J by 5 bases, with 4 bases of the junction left unmatched. The CDR3 consists of 15 residues. Germline CDR1 reads LNHDA; CDR2 reads SQIVND (reference sequence).

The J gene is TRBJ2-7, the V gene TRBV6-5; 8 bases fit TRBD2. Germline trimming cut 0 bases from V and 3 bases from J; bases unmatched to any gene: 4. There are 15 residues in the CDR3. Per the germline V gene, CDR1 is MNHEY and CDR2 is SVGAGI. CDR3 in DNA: TGTGCCAGCAGTTACTCGGGGGGACTAGGCTACGAGCAGTACTTC. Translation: CASSYSGGLGYEQYF.

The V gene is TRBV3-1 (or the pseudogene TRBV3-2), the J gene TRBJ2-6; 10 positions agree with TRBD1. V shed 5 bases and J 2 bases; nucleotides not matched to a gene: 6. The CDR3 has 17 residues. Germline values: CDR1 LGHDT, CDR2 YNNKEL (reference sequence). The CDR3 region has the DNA TGTGCCAGCAGCGCTCAGACAGGGGGCACTGGGGCCAACGTCCTGACTTTC. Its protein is CASSAQTGGTGANVLTF.

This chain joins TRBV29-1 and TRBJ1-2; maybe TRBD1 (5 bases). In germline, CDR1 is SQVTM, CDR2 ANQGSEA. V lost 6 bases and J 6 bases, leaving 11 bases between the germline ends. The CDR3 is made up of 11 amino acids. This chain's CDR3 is CSVAGPDGYTF. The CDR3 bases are TGCAGCGTCGCGGGACCGGATGGCTACACCTTC.

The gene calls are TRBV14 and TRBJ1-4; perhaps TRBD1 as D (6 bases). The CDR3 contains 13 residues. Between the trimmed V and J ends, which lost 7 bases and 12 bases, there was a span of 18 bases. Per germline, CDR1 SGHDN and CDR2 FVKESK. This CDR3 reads CASNRQAAEELFF. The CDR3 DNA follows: TGTGCCAGCAACCGACAGGCCGCTGAGGAACTGTTTTTT.

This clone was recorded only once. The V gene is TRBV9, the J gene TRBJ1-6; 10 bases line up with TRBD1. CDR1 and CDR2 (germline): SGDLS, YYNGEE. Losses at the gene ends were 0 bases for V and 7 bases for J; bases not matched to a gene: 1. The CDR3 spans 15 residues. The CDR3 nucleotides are TGTGCCAGCAGCGTAGTGGGACAGGGGAATTCACCCCTCCACTTT. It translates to CASSVVGQGNSPLHF.

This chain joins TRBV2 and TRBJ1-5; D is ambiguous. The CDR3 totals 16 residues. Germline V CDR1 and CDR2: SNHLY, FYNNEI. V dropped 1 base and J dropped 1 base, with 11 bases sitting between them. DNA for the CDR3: TGTGCCAGCAGTGAAGGGAGGGCGGGGAGCAATCAGCCCCAGCATTTT. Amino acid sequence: CASSEGRAGSNQPQHF. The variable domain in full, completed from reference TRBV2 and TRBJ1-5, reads EPEVTQTPSHQVTQMGQEVILRCVPISNHLYFYWYRQILGQKVEFLVSFYNNEISEKSEIFDDQFSVERPDGSNFTLKIRSTKLEDSAMYFCASSEGRAGSNQPQHFGDGTRLSIL.

The CDR3: CASSYGDSYEQYV. The CDR3 DNA sequence: TGTGCCAGCAGTTACGGGGACAGCTACGAGCAGTACGTC. J is TRBJ2-7 and V is TRBV6-7, with 7 bases lining up with TRBD1. TRBV6-7 belongs to the ORF category, with a function that is uncertain. The junction had 1 base not matched to a gene; V was cut back by 2 bases and J by 3 bases. The CDR3 has 13 amino acids.

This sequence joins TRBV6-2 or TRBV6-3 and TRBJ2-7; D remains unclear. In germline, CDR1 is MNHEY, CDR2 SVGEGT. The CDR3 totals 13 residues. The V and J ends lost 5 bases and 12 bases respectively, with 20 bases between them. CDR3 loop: CASSTNPLTFRYF. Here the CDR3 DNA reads TGTGCCAGCAGTACGAACCCTTTGACTTTCAGGTACTTC.

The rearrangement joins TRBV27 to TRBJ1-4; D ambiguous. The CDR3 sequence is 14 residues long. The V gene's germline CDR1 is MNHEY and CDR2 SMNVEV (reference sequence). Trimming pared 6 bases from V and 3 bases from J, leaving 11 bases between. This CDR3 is CASSTNPANEKLFF. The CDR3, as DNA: TGTGCCAGCAGCACCAATCCGGCTAATGAAAAACTGTTTTTT.

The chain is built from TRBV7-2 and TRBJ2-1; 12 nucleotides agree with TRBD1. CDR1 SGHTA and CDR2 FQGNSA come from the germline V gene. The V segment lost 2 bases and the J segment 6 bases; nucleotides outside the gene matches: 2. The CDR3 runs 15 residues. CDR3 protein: CASSLRDRGLNEQFF. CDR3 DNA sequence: TGTGCCAGCAGCTTAAGGGACAGGGGGCTCAATGAGCAGTTCTTC.

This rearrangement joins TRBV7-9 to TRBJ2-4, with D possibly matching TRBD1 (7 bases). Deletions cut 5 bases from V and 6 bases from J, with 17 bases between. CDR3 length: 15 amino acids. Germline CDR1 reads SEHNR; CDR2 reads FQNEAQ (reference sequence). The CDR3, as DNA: TGTGCCAGCAGCCCCAGGGGGGCGCGGGGAAACATTCAGTACTTC. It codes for CASSPRGARGNIQYF.

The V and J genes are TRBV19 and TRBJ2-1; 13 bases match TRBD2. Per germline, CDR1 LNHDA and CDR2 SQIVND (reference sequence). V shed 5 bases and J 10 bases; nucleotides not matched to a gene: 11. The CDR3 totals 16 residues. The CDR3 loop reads CASSPRLAGGRGEQFF. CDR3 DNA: TGTGCCAGTAGTCCCCGACTAGCGGGAGGCCGAGGGGAGCAGTTCTTC.